This T cell receptor (beta chain) stems from a study of CD39 and CD103 CD8 tumor-infiltrating T cells listed by TCRdb under 2018. The study in broad terms: The repertoire comparisons shown came from four patients: one with an HPV-positive HNSCC, one with an HPV-negative HNSCC, one with ovarian cancer and one with melanoma. Deep sequencing of TCRbeta CDR3 was used to compare the repertoires of CD8 TIL subsets, defined by CD103 and CD39, with those of peripheral memory CD8 T cells.

What the study reported, not specific to this receptor: DP CD8 TILs appeared more oligoclonal than DN and SP CD8 TILs and blood memory CD8 T cells, with top 30 clonotypes covering roughly 56-90%. DP TIL clonotypes were rarely detected in blood or uninvolved lymph node, whereas DN TIL clonotypes were found to largely overlap with peripheral memory CD8 repertoires.

This clone has a handful of counts. Its antigen remains undetermined. No clone much larger than this one lies a single base away; base qualities are absent. At the time of sample collection the patients were not on therapy, although prior treatments varied from chemotherapy, radiotherapy, surgery and immunotherapy to no treatment. After thawing, cells were enriched for T lymphocytes using a negative-selection kit, with EpCAM beads added for tumor-infiltrating lymphocytes. CD8 TIL subsets were FACS-sorted as CD3+CD4-CD8+CD45RA- cells split by CD39 and CD103 expression into DN, SP and DP. Tumor specimens were minced, digested for 1 h with hyaluronidase, collagenase and DNase, filtered, enriched by Ficoll and cryopreserved. Populations were sorted to 98% to 99% purity on a FACSAria II, and cell pellets were frozen for TCR sequencing without culture. From roughly 10,000 to 100,000 sorted cells per subset, genomic DNA was extracted using the DNeasy Blood and Tissue Kit. The TCRbeta V-J or V-D-J regions were sequenced and mapped through the immunoSEQ service, and coverage above 10x per sample was achieved. Turning to the authors' computational methods: Only productive rearrangements exported from the immunoSEQ Analyzer platform were analyzed, with clonality assessed on the 500 most abundant clones. The Morisita-Horn similarity index and the Jaccard index were used to quantify repertoire overlap between populations. Morisita-Horn similarity between CD8 T-cell subset TCR repertoires was measured in six or seven cancer patients. The source is immuneACCESS, and TCRdb retained only in-frame sequences with V and J called. Part of the clones is not carried over; for the studies checked, unresolved V genes explain less than half of this, and the remainder is unexplained. D and trimming come from the DNA, and the V and J calls and clone size come from that table. The sample profile shows under 2,000 clones; about 73% of them were found once. Roughly 35% of the sample is taken by the ten largest.

CDR1 and CDR2 are read off the germline V gene as LGHNA and YSLEER. The junction shows trimming of 0 bases on V and 0 bases on J, plus 14 bases between the germline ends. Including the terminal cysteine and phenylalanine, the CDR3 comprises 17 residues. Just the 51-base CDR3 DNA is kept, in frame starting at base 1. Here the chain combines TRBV4-3 and TRBJ1-1; matching of 5 bases hints at TRBD1 as the D gene. Material for sequencing was CD39- CD103- CD8+ T cells sorted from the tumor. In the paper's terms, the cell subset or site label means: CD103-CD39- double-negative CD45RA- CD8 T cells. This clonotype originated in a human donor with head and neck squamous cell carcinoma. The sequenced DNA is TGCGCCAGCAGCCAAGATAGGCAGGTGGGGCTGAACACTGAAGCTTTCTTT. This gives the protein CASSQDRQVGLNTEAFF.